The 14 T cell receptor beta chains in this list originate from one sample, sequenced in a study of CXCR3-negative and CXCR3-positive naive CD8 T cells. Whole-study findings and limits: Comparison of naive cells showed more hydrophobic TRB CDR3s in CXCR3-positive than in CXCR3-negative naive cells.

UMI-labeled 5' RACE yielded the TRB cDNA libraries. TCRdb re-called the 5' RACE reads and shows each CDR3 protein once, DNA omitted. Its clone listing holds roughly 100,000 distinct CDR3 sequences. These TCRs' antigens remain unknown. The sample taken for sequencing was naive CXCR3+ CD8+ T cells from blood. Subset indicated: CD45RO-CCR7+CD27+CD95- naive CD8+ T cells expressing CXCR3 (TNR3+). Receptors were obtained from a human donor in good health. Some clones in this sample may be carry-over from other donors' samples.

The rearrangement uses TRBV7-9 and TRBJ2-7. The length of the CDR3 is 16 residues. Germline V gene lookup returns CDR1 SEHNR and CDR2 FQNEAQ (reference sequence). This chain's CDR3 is CASSPELGGSLYEQYF.

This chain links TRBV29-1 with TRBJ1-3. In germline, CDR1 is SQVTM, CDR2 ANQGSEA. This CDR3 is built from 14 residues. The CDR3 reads CSVEPSYPGNTIYF.

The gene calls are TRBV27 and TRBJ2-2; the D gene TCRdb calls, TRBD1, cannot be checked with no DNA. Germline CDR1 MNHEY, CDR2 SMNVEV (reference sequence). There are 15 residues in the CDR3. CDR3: CASSPRTPWAGELFF.

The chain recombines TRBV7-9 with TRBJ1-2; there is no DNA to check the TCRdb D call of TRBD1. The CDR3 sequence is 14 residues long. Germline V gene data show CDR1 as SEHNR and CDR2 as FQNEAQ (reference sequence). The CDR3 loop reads CASTTPGTGDGYTF.

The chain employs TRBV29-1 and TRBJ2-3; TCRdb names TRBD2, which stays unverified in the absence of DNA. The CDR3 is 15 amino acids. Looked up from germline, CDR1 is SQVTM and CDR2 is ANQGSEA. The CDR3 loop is CSVGGGAFSTDTQYF.

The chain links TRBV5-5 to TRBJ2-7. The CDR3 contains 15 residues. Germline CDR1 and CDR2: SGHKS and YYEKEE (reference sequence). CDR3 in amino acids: CASSLSADSSYEQYF.

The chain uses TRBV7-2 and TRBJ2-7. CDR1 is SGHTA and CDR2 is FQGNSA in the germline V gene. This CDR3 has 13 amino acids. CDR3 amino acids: CASRDGGAYEQYF.

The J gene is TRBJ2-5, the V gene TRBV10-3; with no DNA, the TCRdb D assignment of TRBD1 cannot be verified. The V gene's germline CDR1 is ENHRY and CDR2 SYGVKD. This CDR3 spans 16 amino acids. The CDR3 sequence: CAISGLWTGGQETQYF.

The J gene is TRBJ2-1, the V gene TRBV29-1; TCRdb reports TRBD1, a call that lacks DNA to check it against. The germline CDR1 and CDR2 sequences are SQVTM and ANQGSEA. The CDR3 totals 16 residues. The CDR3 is CSVNWDDSHSYNEQFF.

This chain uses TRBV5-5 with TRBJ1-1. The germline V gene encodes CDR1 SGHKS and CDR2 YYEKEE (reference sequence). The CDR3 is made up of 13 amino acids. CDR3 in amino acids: CASSNRQTTEAFF.

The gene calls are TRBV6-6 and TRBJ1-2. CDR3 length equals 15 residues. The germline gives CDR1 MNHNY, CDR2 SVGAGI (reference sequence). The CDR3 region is CASSTLPSDYYGYTF.

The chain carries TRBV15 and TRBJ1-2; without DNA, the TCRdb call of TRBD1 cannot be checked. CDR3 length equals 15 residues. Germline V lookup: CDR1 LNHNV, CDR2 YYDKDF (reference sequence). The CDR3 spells CATSTTPGQEGGYTF.

The CDR3 sequence is CASSLQHSYEQYF. The chain is built from TRBV12-3 or TRBV12-4 and TRBJ2-7. The CDR3 runs to 13 residues.

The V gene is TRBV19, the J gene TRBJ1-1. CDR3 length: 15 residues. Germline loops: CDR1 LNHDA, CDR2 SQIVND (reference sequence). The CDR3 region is CASSSPQQGVTEAFF.